This TCR beta chain was obtained from a study of regulatory T cells in long-lasting Graves disease. The time point: newly diagnosed GD, antithyroid drugs for less than 3 months. The TCR library was made from RNA that had been extracted from PBMCs in TRIzol. Trimming took 8 bases from V and 1 from J, leaving 18 bases between them. Germline-derived CDR1 and CDR2 are KGHSH and LQKENI. The CDR3 has 17 residues. Construction of the TCR beta libraries employed iRepertoire HTBI primers in conjunction with Arm-PCR of CDR3 regions. In the original processing: Segment identification across samples yielded 55 to 65 TRBV and 14 TRBJ segments. TCRdb passed the multiplex PCR reads through MiXCR, listing each CDR3 protein once. Here the V and J calls rest on TCRdb's processing, not on the authors' analysis. In the table there are under 500,000 distinct CDR3 sequences, about 17% of which are singletons. The data also belong to a second study, concerning T cells in Graves' hyperthyroidism and ophthalmopathy. From that second work: Lactation, pregnancy, other autoimmune disease or uncontrolled infection led to exclusion of patients. The HTBI primer set was used in a first-round RT-PCR of the TCR CDR3.

The rearrangement links TRBV18 to TRBJ2-6; D tentatively reads TRBD1 or TRBD2 (5 bases each). The sequenced sample was peripheral blood mononuclear cells (PBMCs), obtained at new diagnosis, from a patient treated with antithyroid drugs. The receptor comes from a woman under 40 with Graves disease. The CDR3 DNA sequence: TGTGCCAGCACAACCAAACCTGGGGGTTCTGGGGCCAACGTCCTGACTTTC. Translating gives CASTTKPGGSGANVLTF.